These T cell receptor beta chains were read from a single sample in a study of shared clonotypes between healthy human individuals. Sequencing used immunoSEQ multiplex PCR; TCRdb keeps in-frame clones, though not all of them. The table has about 480,000 clones, 60% to 85% seen once. Sequencing input: PBMCs. These receptors were taken from a woman aged 40 to 50 in good health. Some clones in this sample may be carry-over from other donors' samples. The CDR3 runs from the conserved cysteine through the conserved F or W. Fields, in order: CDR3 DNA, CDR3 protein, D gene, J gene, V gene, clone size. A D gene is named only where the DNA matches it firmly. Size values are once, few and many counts, or a class for expanded clones, and some rows have none.

DNA: TGTGCCAGCAGTGCCCCGGGGAGAACTCCGGAAGAGACCCAGTACTTC
CDR3: CASSAPGRTPEETQYF
D: .
J: TRBJ2-5
V: TRBV2
size: .

DNA: TGTGCCAGCAGCCGTACAGGGGGGGTGAACACTGAAGCTTTCTTT
CDR3: CASSRTGGVNTEAFF
D: TRBD1
J: TRBJ1-1
V: TRBV5-5
size: .

DNA: TGTGCCAGCGGCCCGGGACTAGCGAACACCGGGGAGCTGTTTTTT
CDR3: CASGPGLANTGELFF
D: TRBD2
J: TRBJ2-2
V: TRBV9
size: .

DNA: TGTGCCAGCAGCTTCCATAGTGGGGGCTACACCTTC
CDR3: CASSFHSGGYTF
D: .
J: TRBJ1-2
V: TRBV7-9
size: many

DNA: TGTGCCAGCAGCCCTACGTTGCAGGGGGCACGCGCCCAGCATTTT
CDR3: CASSPTLQGARAQHF
D: TRBD1
J: TRBJ1-5
V: TRBV28
size: .

DNA: TGCGCCAGCAGTGATCCCAGGGGCCGGACAGATACGCAGTATTTT
CDR3: CASSDPRGRTDTQYF
D: .
J: TRBJ2-3
V: TRBV10-1
size: .

DNA: TGTGCCAGCAGCTCCGGGACAGCCTCTTACTATGGCTACACCTTC
CDR3: CASSSGTASYYGYTF
D: TRBD1
J: TRBJ1-2
V: TRBV11-2
size: .

DNA: TGTGCCAGCAGCCCGGACTCAGGAGCCCAGCATTTT
CDR3: CASSPDSGAQHF
D: .
J: TRBJ1-5
V: TRBV7-9
size: .

DNA: TGTGCCAGTAAAATACAGGGTGCCGACACCGGGGAGCTGTTTTTT
CDR3: CASKIQGADTGELFF
D: .
J: TRBJ2-2
V: TRBV19
size: many

DNA: TGTGCCAGCAGCTTGAGCCTCCAAGAGACCCAGTACTTC
CDR3: CASSLSLQETQYF
D: .
J: TRBJ2-5
V: TRBV7-6
size: once

DNA: TGTGCCAGCGGCGGGACAGCGCTGCTCGGCGAGCAGTACTTC
CDR3: CASGGTALLGEQYF
D: .
J: TRBJ2-7
V: TRBV6-5
size: .

DNA: TGTGCCAGCAGCCTCGGACACCGGGAGACCCAGTACTTC
CDR3: CASSLGHRETQYF
D: .
J: TRBJ2-5
V: TRBV7-3
size: .

DNA: TGTGCCAGCAGCTTAGGTGGCGTAGGGAAAGATACGCAGTATTTT
CDR3: CASSLGGVGKDTQYF
D: .
J: TRBJ2-3
V: TRBV7-2
size: .

DNA: TGTGCCAGCAGCTTATTCGTAACCGGGACTAGCGGGAGGCTCACCGGGGAGCTGTTTTTT
CDR3: CASSLFVTGTSGRLTGELFF
D: TRBD2
J: TRBJ2-2
V: TRBV7-8
size: few

DNA: TGTGCCATCAGTGATGGTCTGGGGGAATTCGGAAACACCATATATTTT
CDR3: CAISDGLGEFGNTIYF
D: .
J: TRBJ1-3
V: TRBV10-3
size: .

DNA: TGTGCCAGCAGCTTAGGCCCAGGGGAAAGCTATGGCTACACCTTC
CDR3: CASSLGPGESYGYTF
D: .
J: TRBJ1-2
V: TRBV7-2
size: .

DNA: TGTGCCATCAGGGAGTCCCTTAGCACAGATACGCAGTATTTT
CDR3: CAIRESLSTDTQYF
D: .
J: TRBJ2-3
V: TRBV10-3
size: .

DNA: TGCGCCAGCAGCTTGCCGGGCGGGGAGACCCAGTACTTC
CDR3: CASSLPGGETQYF
D: .
J: TRBJ2-5
V: TRBV5-1
size: few

DNA: TGTGCCAGCAGCGTAGAACCTAGCGGGAGTAGGTCCTACAATGAGCAGTTCTTC
CDR3: CASSVEPSGSRSYNEQFF
D: TRBD2
J: TRBJ2-1
V: TRBV9
size: .

DNA: TGTGCCAGCAGCTTAGAGGGGACTAGCGGCACAGATACGCAGTATTTT
CDR3: CASSLEGTSGTDTQYF
D: TRBD2
J: TRBJ2-3
V: TRBV7-2
size: .

DNA: TGTGCCAGCAGTTTTCCGGGGTACAATGAGCAGTTCTTC
CDR3: CASSFPGYNEQFF
D: .
J: TRBJ2-1
V: TRBV28
size: .

DNA: TGTGCCAGCAGCTTCACCTTGTACACTGAAGCTTTCTTT
CDR3: CASSFTLYTEAFF
D: .
J: TRBJ1-1
V: TRBV11-3
size: few

DNA: TGCGCCAGCAGCTTACTTTCGGAGGGGCAAACTTCCCACGAGCAGTACTTC
CDR3: CASSLLSEGQTSHEQYF
D: .
J: TRBJ2-7
V: TRBV5-1
size: few

DNA: TGCGCCAGCAGCTTGGCCCAGGGGGGAACCTCCTACGAGCAGTACTTC
CDR3: CASSLAQGGTSYEQYF
D: .
J: TRBJ2-7
V: TRBV5-1
size: few

DNA: TGTGCCAGCTCACAAAACGGAGGAGGGGGCGCGCCCCTCTCCTACGAGCAGTACTTC
CDR3: CASSQNGGGGAPLSYEQYF
D: .
J: TRBJ2-7
V: TRBV18
size: .

DNA: TGTGCCAGCAGTTACACAGGGGGGGAAGAGACCCAGTACTTC
CDR3: CASSYTGGEETQYF
D: .
J: TRBJ2-5
V: TRBV2
size: once

DNA: TGTGCCATCAGGGAGGACGCCACTAGAGGTACGCAGTATTTT
CDR3: CAIREDATRGTQYF
D: .
J: TRBJ2-3
V: TRBV10-3
size: .

DNA: TGTGCCAGTAGGAACAGGGGACGCTCAGATCAGCCCCAGCATTTT
CDR3: CASRNRGRSDQPQHF
D: TRBD1
J: TRBJ1-5
V: TRBV19
size: .

DNA: TGTGCCAGCAGCTGGGCCGACTCTGGGGCCAACGTCCTGACTTTC
CDR3: CASSWADSGANVLTF
D: .
J: TRBJ2-6
V: TRBV10-3
size: few